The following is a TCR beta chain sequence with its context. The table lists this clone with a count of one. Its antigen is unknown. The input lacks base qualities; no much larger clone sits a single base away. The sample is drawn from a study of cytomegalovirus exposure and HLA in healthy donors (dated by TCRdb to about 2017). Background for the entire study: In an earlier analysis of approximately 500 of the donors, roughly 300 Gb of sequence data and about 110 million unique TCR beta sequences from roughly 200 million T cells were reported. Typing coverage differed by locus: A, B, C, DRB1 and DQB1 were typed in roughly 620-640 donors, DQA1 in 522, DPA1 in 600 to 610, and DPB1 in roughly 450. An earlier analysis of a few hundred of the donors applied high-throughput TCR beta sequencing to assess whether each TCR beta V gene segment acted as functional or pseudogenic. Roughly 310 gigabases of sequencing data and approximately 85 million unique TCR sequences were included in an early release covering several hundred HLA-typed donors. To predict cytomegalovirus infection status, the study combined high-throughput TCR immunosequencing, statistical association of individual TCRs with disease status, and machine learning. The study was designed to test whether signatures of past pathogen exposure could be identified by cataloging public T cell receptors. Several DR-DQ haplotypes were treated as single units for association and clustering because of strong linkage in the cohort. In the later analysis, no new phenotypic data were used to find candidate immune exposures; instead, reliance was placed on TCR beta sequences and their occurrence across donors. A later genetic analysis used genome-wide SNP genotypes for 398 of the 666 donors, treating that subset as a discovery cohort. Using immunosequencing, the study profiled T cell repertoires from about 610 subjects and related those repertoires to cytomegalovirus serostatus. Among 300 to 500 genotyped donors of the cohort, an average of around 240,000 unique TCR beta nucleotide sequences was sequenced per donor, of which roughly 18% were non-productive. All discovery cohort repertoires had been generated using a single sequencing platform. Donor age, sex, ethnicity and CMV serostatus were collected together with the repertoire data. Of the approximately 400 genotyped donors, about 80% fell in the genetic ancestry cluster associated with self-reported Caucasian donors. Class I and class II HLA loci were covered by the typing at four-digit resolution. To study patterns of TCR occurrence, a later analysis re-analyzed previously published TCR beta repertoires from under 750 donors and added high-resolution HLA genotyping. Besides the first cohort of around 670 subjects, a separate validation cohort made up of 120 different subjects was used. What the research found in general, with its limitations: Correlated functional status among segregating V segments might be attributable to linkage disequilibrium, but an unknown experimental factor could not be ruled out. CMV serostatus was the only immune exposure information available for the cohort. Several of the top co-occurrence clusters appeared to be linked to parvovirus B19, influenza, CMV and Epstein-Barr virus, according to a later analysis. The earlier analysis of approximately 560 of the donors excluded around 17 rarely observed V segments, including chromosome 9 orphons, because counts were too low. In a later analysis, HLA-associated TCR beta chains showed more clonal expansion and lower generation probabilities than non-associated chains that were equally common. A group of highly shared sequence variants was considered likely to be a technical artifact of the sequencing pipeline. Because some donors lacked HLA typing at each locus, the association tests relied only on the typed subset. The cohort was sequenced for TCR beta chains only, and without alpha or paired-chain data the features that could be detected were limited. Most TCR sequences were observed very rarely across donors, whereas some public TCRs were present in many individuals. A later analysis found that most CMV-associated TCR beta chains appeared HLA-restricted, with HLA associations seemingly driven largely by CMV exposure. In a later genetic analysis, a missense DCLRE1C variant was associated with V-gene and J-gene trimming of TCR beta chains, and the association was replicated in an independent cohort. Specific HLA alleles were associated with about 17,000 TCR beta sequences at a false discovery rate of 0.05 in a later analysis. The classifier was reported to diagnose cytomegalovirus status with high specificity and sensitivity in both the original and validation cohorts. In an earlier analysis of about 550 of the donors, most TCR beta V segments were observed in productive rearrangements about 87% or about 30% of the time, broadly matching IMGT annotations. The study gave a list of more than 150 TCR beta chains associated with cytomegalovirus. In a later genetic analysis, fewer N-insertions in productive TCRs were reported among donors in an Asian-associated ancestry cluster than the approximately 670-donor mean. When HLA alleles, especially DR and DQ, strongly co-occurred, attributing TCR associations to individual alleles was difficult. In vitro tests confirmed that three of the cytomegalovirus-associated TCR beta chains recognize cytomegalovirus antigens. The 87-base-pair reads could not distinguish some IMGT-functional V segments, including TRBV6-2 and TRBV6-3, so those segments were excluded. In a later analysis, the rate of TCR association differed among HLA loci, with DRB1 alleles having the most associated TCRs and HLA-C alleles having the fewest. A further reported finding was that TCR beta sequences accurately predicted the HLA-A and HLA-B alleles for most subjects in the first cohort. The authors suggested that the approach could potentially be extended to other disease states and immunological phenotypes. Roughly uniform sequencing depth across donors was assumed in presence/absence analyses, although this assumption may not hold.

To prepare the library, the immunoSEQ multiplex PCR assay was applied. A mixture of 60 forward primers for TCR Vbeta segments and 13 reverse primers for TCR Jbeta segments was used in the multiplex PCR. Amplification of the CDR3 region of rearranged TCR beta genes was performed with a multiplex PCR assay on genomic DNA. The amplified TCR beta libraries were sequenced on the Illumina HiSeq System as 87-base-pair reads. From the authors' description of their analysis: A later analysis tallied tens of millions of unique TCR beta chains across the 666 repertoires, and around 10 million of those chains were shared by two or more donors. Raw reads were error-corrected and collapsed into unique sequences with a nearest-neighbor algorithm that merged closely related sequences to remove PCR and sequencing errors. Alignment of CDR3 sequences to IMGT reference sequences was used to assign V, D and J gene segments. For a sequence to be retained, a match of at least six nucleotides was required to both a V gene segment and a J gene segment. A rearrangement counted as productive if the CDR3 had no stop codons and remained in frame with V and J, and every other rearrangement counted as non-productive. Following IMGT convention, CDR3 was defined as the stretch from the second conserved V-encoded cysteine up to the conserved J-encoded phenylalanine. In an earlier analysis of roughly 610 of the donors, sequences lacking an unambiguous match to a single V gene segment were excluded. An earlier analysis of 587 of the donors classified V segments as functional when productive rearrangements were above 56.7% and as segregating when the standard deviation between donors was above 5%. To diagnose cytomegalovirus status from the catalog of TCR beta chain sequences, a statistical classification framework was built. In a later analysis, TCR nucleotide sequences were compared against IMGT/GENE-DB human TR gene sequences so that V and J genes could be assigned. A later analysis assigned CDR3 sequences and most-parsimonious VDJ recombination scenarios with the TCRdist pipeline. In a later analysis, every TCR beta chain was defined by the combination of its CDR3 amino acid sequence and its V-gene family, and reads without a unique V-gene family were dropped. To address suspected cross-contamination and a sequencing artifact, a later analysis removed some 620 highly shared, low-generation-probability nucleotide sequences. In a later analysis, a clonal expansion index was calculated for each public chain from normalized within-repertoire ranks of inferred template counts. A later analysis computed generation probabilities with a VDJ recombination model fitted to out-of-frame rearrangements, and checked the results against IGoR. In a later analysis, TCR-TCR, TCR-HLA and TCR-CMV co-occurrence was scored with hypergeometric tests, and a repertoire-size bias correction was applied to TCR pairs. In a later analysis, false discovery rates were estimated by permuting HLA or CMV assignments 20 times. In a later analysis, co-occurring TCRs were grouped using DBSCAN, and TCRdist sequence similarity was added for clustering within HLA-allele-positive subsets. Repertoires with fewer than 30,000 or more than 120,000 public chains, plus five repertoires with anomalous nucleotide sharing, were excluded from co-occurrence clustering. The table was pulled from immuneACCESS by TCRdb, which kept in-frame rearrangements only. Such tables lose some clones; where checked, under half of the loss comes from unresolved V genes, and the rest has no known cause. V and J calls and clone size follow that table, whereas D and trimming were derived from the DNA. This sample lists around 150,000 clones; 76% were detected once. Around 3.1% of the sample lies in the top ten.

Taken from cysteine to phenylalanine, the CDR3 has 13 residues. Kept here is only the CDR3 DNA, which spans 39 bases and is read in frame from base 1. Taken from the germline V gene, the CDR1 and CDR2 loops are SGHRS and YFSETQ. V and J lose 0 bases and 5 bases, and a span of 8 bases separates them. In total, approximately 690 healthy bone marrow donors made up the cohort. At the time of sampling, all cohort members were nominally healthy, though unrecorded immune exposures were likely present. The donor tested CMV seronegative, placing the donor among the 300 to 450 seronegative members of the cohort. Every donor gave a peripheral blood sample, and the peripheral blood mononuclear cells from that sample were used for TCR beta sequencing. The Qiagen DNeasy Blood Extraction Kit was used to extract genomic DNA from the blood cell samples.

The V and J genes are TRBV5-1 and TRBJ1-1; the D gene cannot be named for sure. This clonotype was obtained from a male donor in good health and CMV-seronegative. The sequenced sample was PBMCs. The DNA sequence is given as TGCGCCAGCAGCTTGGGAGGAGGAACTGAAGCTTTCTTT. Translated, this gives CASSLGGGTEAFF.